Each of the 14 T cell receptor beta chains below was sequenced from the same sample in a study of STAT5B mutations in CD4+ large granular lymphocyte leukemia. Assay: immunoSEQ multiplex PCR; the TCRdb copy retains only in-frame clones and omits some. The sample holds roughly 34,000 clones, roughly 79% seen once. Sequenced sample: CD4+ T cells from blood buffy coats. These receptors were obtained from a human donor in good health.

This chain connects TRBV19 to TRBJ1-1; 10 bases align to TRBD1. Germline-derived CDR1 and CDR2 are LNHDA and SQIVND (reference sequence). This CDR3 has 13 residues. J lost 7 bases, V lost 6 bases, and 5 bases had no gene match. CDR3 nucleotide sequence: TGTGCCAGTAGGGGACAGGGGAATGGTGAAGCTTTCTTT. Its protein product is CASRGQGNGEAFF.

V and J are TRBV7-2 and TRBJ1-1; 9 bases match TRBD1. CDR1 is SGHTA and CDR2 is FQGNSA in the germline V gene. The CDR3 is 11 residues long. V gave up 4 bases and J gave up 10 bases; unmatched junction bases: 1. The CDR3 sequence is CASSSQGAAFF. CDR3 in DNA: TGTGCCAGCAGCTCACAGGGGGCAGCTTTCTTT.

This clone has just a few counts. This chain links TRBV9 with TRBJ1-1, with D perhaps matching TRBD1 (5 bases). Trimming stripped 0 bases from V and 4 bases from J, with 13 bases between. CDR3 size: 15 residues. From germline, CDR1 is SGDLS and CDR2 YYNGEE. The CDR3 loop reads CASSVVGELGTEAFF. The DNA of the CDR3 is TGTGCCAGCAGCGTAGTAGGGGAGCTGGGCACTGAAGCTTTCTTT.

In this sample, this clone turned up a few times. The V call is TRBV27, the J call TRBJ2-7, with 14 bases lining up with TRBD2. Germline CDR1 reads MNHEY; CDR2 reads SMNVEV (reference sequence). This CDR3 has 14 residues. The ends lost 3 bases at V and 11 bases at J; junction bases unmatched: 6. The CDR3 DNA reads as TGTGCCAGCAGTTTGGGACTAGCGGGAGCTCAAGAGTACTTC. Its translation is CASSLGLAGAQEYF.

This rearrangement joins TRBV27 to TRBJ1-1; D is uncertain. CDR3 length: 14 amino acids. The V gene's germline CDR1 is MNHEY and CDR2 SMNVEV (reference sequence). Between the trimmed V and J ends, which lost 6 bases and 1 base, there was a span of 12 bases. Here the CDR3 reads CASSRLLSNTEAFF. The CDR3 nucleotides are TGTGCCAGCAGCAGACTACTTTCGAACACTGAAGCTTTCTTT.

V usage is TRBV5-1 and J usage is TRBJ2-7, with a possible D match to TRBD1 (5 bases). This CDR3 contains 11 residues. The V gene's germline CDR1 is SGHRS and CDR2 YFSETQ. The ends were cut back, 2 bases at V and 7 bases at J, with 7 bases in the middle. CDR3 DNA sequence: TGCGCCAGCAGCTTTGACAGAGAGCAGTACTTC. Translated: CASSFDREQYF.

CDR3 in DNA: TGTGCCATCAGTGAACAGGATGGGAATCAGCCCCAGCATTTT. Translated, it gives CAISEQDGNQPQHF. The genes are TRBV10-3 and TRBJ1-5, with a possible D match to TRBD1 (5 bases). CDR3 length equals 14 residues. CDR1 is ENHRY, CDR2 SYGVKD, per germline. Trimming cost V 3 bases and J 4 bases, with 10 bases left between them.

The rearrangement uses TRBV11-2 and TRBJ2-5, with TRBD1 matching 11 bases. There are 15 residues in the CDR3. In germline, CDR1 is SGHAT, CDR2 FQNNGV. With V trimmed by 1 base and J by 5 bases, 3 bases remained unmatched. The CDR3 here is CASSLVRTGGETQYF. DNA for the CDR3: TGTGCCAGCAGCTTAGTCAGGACAGGGGGCGAGACCCAGTACTTC.

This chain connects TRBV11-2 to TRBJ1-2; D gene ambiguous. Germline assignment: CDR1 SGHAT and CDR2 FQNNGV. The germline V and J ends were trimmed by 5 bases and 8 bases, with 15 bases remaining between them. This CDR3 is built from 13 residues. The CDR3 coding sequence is TGTGCCAGCAGCCTTATGGGTCCTCGGGGCTACACCTTC. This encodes CASSLMGPRGYTF.

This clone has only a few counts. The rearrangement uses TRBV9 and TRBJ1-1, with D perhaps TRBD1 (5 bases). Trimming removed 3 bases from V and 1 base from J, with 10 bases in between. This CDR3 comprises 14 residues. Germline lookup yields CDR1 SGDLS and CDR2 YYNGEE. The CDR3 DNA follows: TGTGCCAGCAGCGCCTCAACAGGGAACACTGAAGCTTTCTTT. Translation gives CASSASTGNTEAFF.

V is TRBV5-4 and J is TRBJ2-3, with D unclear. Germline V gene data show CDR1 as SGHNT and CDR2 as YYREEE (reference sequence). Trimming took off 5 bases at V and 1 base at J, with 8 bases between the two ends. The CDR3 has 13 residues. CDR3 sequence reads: CASRNAGTDTQYF. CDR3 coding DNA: TGTGCCAGCAGAAATGCGGGCACAGATACGCAGTATTTT.

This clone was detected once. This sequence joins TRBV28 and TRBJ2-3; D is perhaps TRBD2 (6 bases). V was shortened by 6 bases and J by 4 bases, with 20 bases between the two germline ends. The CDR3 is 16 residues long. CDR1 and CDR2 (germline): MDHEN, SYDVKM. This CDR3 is CASSPKGAGISDTQYF. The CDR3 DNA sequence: TGTGCCAGCAGCCCAAAGGGTGCGGGAATATCAGATACGCAGTATTTT.

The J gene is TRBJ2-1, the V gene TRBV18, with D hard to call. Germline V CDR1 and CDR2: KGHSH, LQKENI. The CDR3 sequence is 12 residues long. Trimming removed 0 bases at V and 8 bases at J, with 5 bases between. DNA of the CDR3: TGTGCCAGCTCACCACCTCGGGATGAGCAGTTCTTC. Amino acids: CASSPPRDEQFF.

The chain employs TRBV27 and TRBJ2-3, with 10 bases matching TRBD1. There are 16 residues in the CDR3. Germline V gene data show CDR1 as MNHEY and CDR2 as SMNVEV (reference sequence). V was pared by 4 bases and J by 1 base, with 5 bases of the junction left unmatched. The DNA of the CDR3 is TGTGCCAGCAGTTCAACCGGGACAGGGGGCACAGATACGCAGTATTTT. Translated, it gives CASSSTGTGGTDTQYF.